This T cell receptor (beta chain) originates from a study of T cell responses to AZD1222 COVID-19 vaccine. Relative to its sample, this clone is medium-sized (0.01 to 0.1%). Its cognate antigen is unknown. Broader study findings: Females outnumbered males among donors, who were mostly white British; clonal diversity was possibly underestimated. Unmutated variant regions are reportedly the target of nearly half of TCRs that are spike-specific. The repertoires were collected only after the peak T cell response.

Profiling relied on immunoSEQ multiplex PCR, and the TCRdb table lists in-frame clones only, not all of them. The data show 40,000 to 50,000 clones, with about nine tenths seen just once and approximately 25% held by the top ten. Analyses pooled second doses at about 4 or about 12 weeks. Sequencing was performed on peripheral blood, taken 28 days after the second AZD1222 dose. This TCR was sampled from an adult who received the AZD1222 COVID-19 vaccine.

As DNA, the CDR3 is TGCGCCAGCAGTGAGGGTAAGGGACAGGGGGGTTCTCTGACCCTCCACTTT. It encodes CASSEGKGQGGSLTLHF. This chain uses TRBV10-1 with TRBJ1-6; TRBD1 matches 11 bases. The CDR3 contains 17 residues. V lost 2 bases, J lost 14 bases, and 14 bases stayed unmatched. Per germline, CDR1 WNHNN and CDR2 SYGVQD (reference sequence).